A selection of T cell receptor beta chains follows, all from one sample in a study of CD8+CD57+ T cells in acquired aplastic anemia. TCRdb re-called the reads through MiXCR, storing one row per CDR3 protein. The data show 400,000 to 450,000 distinct CDR3 sequences, around 72% seen once. Sequencing was carried out using sorted CD4+, CD8+, or CD8+CD57+ T cells (not recorded which) from PBMCs. The receptors stem from a human donor in good health, serving as a control. The CDR3 runs from the conserved cysteine through the conserved F or W. D genes are given only for firm matches. Expanded clones get a size class; other rows say once, few or many, or leave the size out.

j_call,v_call,clone_size,d_call,cdr3_aa,cdr3_nt
TRBJ2-1,TRBV6-5,.,.,CASGGTGPLNEQFF,TGTGCCAGCGGGGGGACGGGACCGCTCAATGAGCAGTTCTTC
TRBJ1-5,TRBV7-2,.,TRBD1,CASSLDRGTGDPQPQHF,TGTGCCAGCAGCTTAGATCGCGGGACAGGGGATCCTCAGCCCCAGCATTTT
TRBJ2-1,TRBV20-1,.,TRBD2,CSAAVAGGNIYNEQFF,TGCAGTGCGGCGGTAGCGGGGGGGAATATCTACAATGAGCAGTTCTTC
TRBJ2-5,TRBV25-1,.,.,CASSGGRARETQYF,TGTGCCAGCAGTGGGGGAAGGGCGCGAGAGACCCAGTACTTC
TRBJ2-1,TRBV20-1,.,.,CSARVVGTYNEQFF,TGCAGTGCTAGAGTCGTCGGGACTTACAATGAGCAGTTCTTC
TRBJ2-5,TRBV7-9,few,TRBD2,CASSLTSGGSGETQYF,TGTGCCAGCAGCTTGACTAGCGGGGGGTCGGGCGAAACCCAGTACTTC
TRBJ2-7,TRBV7-9,.,.,CASSLGPHPPYEQYF,TGTGCCAGCAGCTTAGGGCCCCACCCACCCTACGAGCAGTACTTC
TRBJ2-7,TRBV7-2,.,.,CASSLVGVVYEQYF,TGTGCCAGCAGCTTAGTGGGAGTGGTCTACGAGCAGTACTTC
TRBJ2-7,TRBV9,.,TRBD1,CASSLNRGKEHYF,TGTGCCAGCAGCTTAAACAGGGGAAAAGAGCACTACTTC
TRBJ1-2,TRBV7-3,.,.,CASSLAGDYYSYTF,TGTGCCAGCAGTCTGGCAGGGGATTACTATAGCTACACCTTC
TRBJ2-7,TRBV7-2,.,.,CASSNQQTQYF,TGTGCCAGCAGCAACCAACAGACGCAGTACTTC
TRBJ2-5,TRBV7-8,.,TRBD1,CASSTTGAEAQNF,TGTGCCAGCAGCACAACAGGGGCCGAGGCCCAGAACTTC
TRBJ2-7,TRBV9,.,TRBD2,CASSVVRGGGVKGEQYF,TGTGCCAGCAGCGTAGTTCGGGGGGGGGGGGTGAAGGGCGAGCAGTACTTC
TRBJ2-5,TRBV20-1,.,.,CSARHSPQEIETQYF,TGCAGTGCTAGACACAGCCCGCAAGAGATCGAGACCCAGTACTTC
TRBJ2-7,TRBV9,.,TRBD1,CASSAQGDYEQYF,TGTGCCAGCAGCGCGCAGGGGGACTACGAGCAGTACTTC
TRBJ2-5,TRBV5-5,once,TRBD2,CASSLEVAGRPPQYF,TGTGCCAGCAGCCTGGAGGTAGCGGGGAGGCCGCCCCAGTACTTC
TRBJ1-2,TRBV15,few,.,CATSRDNSNYGYTF,TGTGCCACCAGCAGGGATAATTCTAACTATGGCTACACCTTC
TRBJ2-7,TRBV7-2,.,TRBD1,CASSLATGGSFNSYF,TGTGCCAGCAGCTTGGCTACAGGGGGAAGTTTTAATTCATACTTC
TRBJ2-5,TRBV4-2,many,.,CASSQVGWKETQYF,TGTGCCAGCAGCCAAGTCGGTTGGAAAGAGACCCAGTACTTC
TRBJ1-6,TRBV9,.,.,CASSERHENSRANF,TGTGCCAGCAGCGAAAGACACGAGAATTCACGGGCCAACTTT
TRBJ2-3,TRBV10-3,once,TRBD1,CASLAGQGKDTQYF,TGTGCCAGCTTGGCGGGACAGGGAAAAGATACGCAGTATTTT
TRBJ1-6,TRBV7-3,.,.,CATSRARGHSAPPHF,TGTGCCACCAGCAGGGCACGGGGCCATAGTGCCCCCCCCCACTTT
TRBJ1-2,TRBV6-1,.,.,CASRESLYGYTF,TGTGCCAGCAGAGAGAGCCTATATGGCTACACCTTC
TRBJ1-6,TRBV25-1,.,.,CASSPGGVHSPLHF,TGTGCCAGCAGTCCCGGGGGGGTCCATTCACCCCTCCACTTT
TRBJ1-6,TRBV20-1,.,TRBD1,CSARADRAQTLHF,TGCAGTGCTAGAGCAGACAGGGCACAAACCCTCCACTTT
TRBJ2-3,TRBV11-3,.,.,CASSLDRRDPDTQYF,TGTGCCAGCAGCTTAGATAGGCGAGATCCAGATACGCAGTATTTT
TRBJ2-7,TRBV7-2,.,.,CASSVVMGRASYEQYF,TGTGCCAGCAGCGTAGTAATGGGGAGAGCCTCCTACGAGCAGTACTTC
TRBJ2-5,TRBV6-5,many,TRBD1,CASSYTGDRPVGETQYF,TGTGCCAGCAGTTACACTGGGGACAGACCTGTGGGGGAGACCCAGTACTTC
TRBJ1-2,TRBV2,many,.,CASSGRANYGYTF,TGTGCCAGCAGTGGTAGGGCTAACTATGGCTACACCTTC
TRBJ2-5,TRBV5-1,many,.,CASSSKTGQETQYF,TGCGCCAGCAGCTCTAAGACTGGACAAGAGACCCAGTACTTC
TRBJ1-6,TRBV7-9,.,.,CAGIGMGDTEALFF,TGTGCCGGCATAGGGATGGGGGACACTGAAGCTCTCTTTTTT
TRBJ2-5,TRBV7-9,.,TRBD1,CASSAWGQGFSPSYF,TGTGCCAGCAGTGCGTGGGGACAGGGATTCAGCCCCAGCTACTTC
TRBJ1-6,TRBV2,.,.,CASTPRGFSPLHF,TGTGCCAGCACCCCCCGCGGTTTTTCACCACTGCACTTT
TRBJ2-3,TRBV7-2,.,.,CASSLNLKTEAFVTQYF,TGTGCCAGCAGCTTAAATCTTAAGACCGAAGCTTTCGTTACGCAGTATTTT
TRBJ1-5,TRBV29-1,.,.,CSGGQVGQPQHF,TGCAGCGGGGGGCAGGTGGGTCAGCCCCAGCATTTT
TRBJ2-7,TRBV20-1,many,.,CSASYPLSRYEQYF,TGCAGTGCTAGTTACCCCTTATCTAGGTACGAGCAGTACTTC
TRBJ2-7,TRBV5-1,.,.,CASSLIRARGAQYF,TGCGCCAGCAGCTTAATACGGGCCAGGGGCGCGCAGTACTTC
TRBJ1-5,TRBV7-9,.,.,CASSSVGQGGNQPQHF,TGTGCCAGCAGCTCAGTCGGTCAGGGAGGCAATCAGCCCCAGCATTTT
TRBJ2-7,TRBV20-1,few,TRBD2,CSAREREYEQYF,TGCAGTGCCAGGGAGCGGGAGTACGAGCAGTACTTC
TRBJ1-6,TRBV24-1,.,.,CATSGGAGTPLHF,TGTGCCACCAGTGGGGGGGCTGGGACACCCCTCCACTTT
TRBJ2-1,TRBV20-1,.,.,CSGLPGVNEQFF,TGCAGTGGGTTGCCCGGTGTCAATGAGCAGTTCTTC
TRBJ1-2,TRBV3-1,many,.,CASSQVAWGYTF,TGTGCCAGCAGCCAAGTTGCCTGGGGCTACACCTTC
TRBJ2-1,TRBV7-8,.,TRBD2,CGRRAGAPGINEQFF,TGTGGCAGGAGAGCGGGGGCGCCAGGTATAAATGAGCAGTTCTTC
TRBJ1-4,TRBV7-2,.,.,CASSLEQDENQYLFF,TGTGCCAGCAGCTTAGAACAGGACGAGAACCAGTACTTGTTTTTT
TRBJ2-1,TRBV7-8,once,.,CATSRGPGGGYNEQFF,TGTGCCACCAGCAGGGGACCTGGCGGGGGTTACAATGAGCAGTTCTTC
TRBJ2-1,TRBV5-1,once,.,CASSQYEQFF,TGCGCCAGCAGCCAGTATGAGCAGTTCTTC
TRBJ1-6,TRBV15,many,.,CATSRDSGISPLHF,TGTGCCACCAGCAGAGATAGTGGAATTTCACCCCTCCACTTT
TRBJ2-3,TRBV7-2,many,.,CASSRDGQRTDTQYF,TGTGCCAGCAGCCGGGACGGGCAAAGGACAGATACGCAGTATTTT
TRBJ1-1,TRBV20-1,.,.,CSAFSGTSGGYKAFF,TGCAGTGCTTTTTCCGGGACTAGCGGGGGTTACAAAGCTTTCTTT
TRBJ2-7,TRBV19,.,TRBD1,CASSRSGTGPADEQYF,TGTGCCAGTAGTAGGTCCGGGACAGGCCCAGCAGACGAGCAGTACTTC
TRBJ2-3,TRBV9,many,TRBD2,CASSVALRGALTDTQYF,TGTGCCAGCAGCGTAGCCCTGCGGGGGGCCCTCACAGATACGCAGTATTTT
TRBJ1-2,TRBV7-2,many,.,CASSLGGVQGYTF,TGTGCCAGCAGCTTAGGAGGGGTTCAAGGCTACACCTTC
TRBJ2-2,TRBV7-9,.,.,CASSLRSPITGELFF,TGTGCCAGCAGCTTACGGTCCCCTATCACCGGGGAGCTGTTTTTT
TRBJ1-5,TRBV10-3,.,.,CAISDQGPQHF,TGTGCCATCAGTGATCAGGGGCCCCAGCATTTT
TRBJ2-7,TRBV6-5,many,.,CASSRRYNAGPDEQYF,TGTGCCAGCAGCCGGCGGTACAACGCGGGTCCTGACGAGCAGTACTTC
TRBJ1-2,TRBV20-1,.,.,CSASKGRGSRYTF,TGCAGCGCTAGCAAAGGGAGGGGATCACGCTACACCTTC
TRBJ1-2,TRBV20-1,.,.,CSARVPFLLGYGYTF,TGCAGTGCTAGAGTCCCGTTCTTGCTGGGGTATGGCTACACCTTC
TRBJ2-7,TRBV13,.,.,CASSIKRGVHEQYF,TGTGCCAGCAGCATTAAAAGGGGGGTCCACGAGCAGTACTTC
TRBJ1-6,TRBV6-5,few,.,CASSVVDPGASYNSPLHF,TGTGCCAGCAGTGTAGTAGATCCAGGGGCCTCCTATAATTCACCCCTCCACTTT